The rows below give T cell receptor beta chains drawn from one sample of a study of identical twins. MiXCR, run by TCRdb on the 5' RACE reads, gives a single entry per CDR3 protein. Among 250,000 to 300,000 distinct CDR3 sequences listed, around 8.8% were seen once. These same data were also listed under a study on yellow fever vaccine responses in identical twins.

The sample taken for sequencing was CD8+ T cells sorted from blood. All receptors come from a woman under 30 in good health. Both conserved end residues are part of each CDR3. Fields, in order: D gene, J gene, clone size, V gene, CDR3 protein, CDR3 DNA. The D gene is left open where the match is weak. Only part of the rows carry a size: once, few, many, or a class if the clone is expanded.

>.|TRBJ2-2|few|TRBV24-1
CATLGHTGELFF
TGTGCCACGTTGGGACACACCGGGGAGCTGTTTTTT
>.|TRBJ2-3|.|TRBV12-3/TRBV12-4
CASSLRGSGRSTDTQYF
TGTGCCAGCAGTTTAAGGGGGAGTGGGAGAAGCACAGATACGCAGTATTTT
>TRBD1|TRBJ1-4|many|TRBV12-3/TRBV12-4
CASRGQAEEKLFF
TGTGCCAGCAGGGGACAGGCTGAGGAAAAACTGTTTTTT
>.|TRBJ2-1|few|TRBV7-9
CASSSMNEQFF
TGTGCCAGCAGCTCCATGAATGAGCAGTTCTTC
>TRBD1|TRBJ2-2|.|TRBV24-1
CATRNNKGTGPNTGELFF
TGTGCCACCAGGAATAACAAAGGGACAGGGCCGAACACCGGGGAGCTGTTTTTT
>.|TRBJ2-5|.|TRBV18
CASSPPLGSETQYF
TGTGCCAGCTCACCACCGTTGGGGAGTGAGACCCAGTACTTC
>.|TRBJ2-3|many|TRBV29-1
CSVAGDPGADTQYF
TGCAGCGTTGCGGGCGACCCTGGGGCAGATACGCAGTATTTT
>TRBD2|TRBJ2-1|.|TRBV10-3
CAISDGAGGYYNEQFF
TGTGCCATCAGTGATGGAGCGGGGGGATACTACAATGAGCAGTTCTTC
>.|TRBJ2-7|many|TRBV29-1
CSVILTIGSYEQYF
TGCAGCGTGATCTTGACAATCGGCTCCTACGAGCAGTACTTC
>TRBD2|TRBJ2-3|many|TRBV13
CASSPRLAGADTQYF
TGTGCCAGCAGCCCCCGACTAGCGGGAGCAGATACGCAGTATTTT
>.|TRBJ2-7|few|TRBV9
CASSPNVQSYEQYF
TGTGCCAGCAGCCCTAACGTACAATCCTACGAGCAGTACTTC
>.|TRBJ2-1|.|TRBV4-2
CASSQDYLNEQFF
TGTGCCAGCAGCCAAGACTACCTCAATGAGCAGTTCTTC
>.|TRBJ2-1|.|TRBV23-1
CASSQSYRETSYNEQFF
TGCGCCAGCAGTCAATCATATCGGGAAACTTCCTACAATGAGCAGTTCTTC